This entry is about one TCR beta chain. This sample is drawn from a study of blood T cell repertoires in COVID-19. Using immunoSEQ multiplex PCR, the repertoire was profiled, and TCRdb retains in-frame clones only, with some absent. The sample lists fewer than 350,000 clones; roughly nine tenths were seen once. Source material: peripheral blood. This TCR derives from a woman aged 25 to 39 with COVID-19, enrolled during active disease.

CDR3 coding DNA: TGCGCCAGCTCCGTCGTGAACACCGGGGAGCTGTTTTTT. Translation gives CASSVVNTGELFF. This sequence joins TRBV5-1 and TRBJ2-2, with no clear D. Trimming removed 7 bases from V and 1 base from J, with 8 bases in between. Germline lookup yields CDR1 SGHRS and CDR2 YFSETQ. The CDR3 is 13 residues long.